Listed below are T cell receptor beta chains from one sample, sequenced in a study of technical replicates of blood from several donors. Data came from immunoSEQ multiplex PCR; TCRdb stores just in-frame clones and leaves some out. The data show approximately 70,000 clones, with 95% to 97% seen just once and 0.25% to 0.35% held by the top ten. The sequenced material came from T cells isolated from PBMCs. The receptors were gathered from a human donor in good health. Both conserved end residues are trimmed from each CDR3. Clone size is stated in some rows and not others, as once, few, many or a class when expanded.

size: -; V: TRBV7-9; J: TRBJ2-1; CDR3: ASSLAPNEQF
size: -; V: TRBV7-3; J: TRBJ2-1; CDR3: ASSAATSGINEQF
size: once; V: TRBV6-6; J: TRBJ2-3; CDR3: ASSYGGRTDTQY
size: -; V: TRBV11-3; J: TRBJ1-1; CDR3: ASSPSDRTEAF
size: -; V: TRBV5-1; J: TRBJ2-5; CDR3: ASSLEGVLGQETQY
size: -; V: TRBV11-2; J: TRBJ1-1; CDR3: ASSLNKNTEAF
size: -; V: TRBV13; J: TRBJ2-7; CDR3: ASSLLSPGSYEQY
size: -; V: TRBV7-6; J: TRBJ2-1; CDR3: ASSPGLAGGFWNEQF
size: -; V: TRBV9; J: TRBJ2-5; CDR3: ASSVSTTQETQY
size: -; V: TRBV6-5; J: TRBJ2-7; CDR3: ASTGITLPYEQY
size: -; V: TRBV19; J: TRBJ1-2; CDR3: ASSMPGSYGYT
size: -; V: TRBV6-1; J: TRBJ2-5; CDR3: ASLLAGEETQY
size: once; V: TRBV25-1; J: TRBJ1-2; CDR3: ASRVGSGYT
size: -; V: TRBV9; J: TRBJ2-1; CDR3: ASSGGLVNEQF
size: -; V: TRBV5-6; J: TRBJ1-2; CDR3: ASSLAGLHYGYT
size: once; V: TRBV18; J: TRBJ1-4; CDR3: ASSPIQYNEKLF
size: once; V: TRBV7-6; J: TRBJ2-3; CDR3: ASGAGITDTQY
size: -; V: TRBV2; J: TRBJ2-1; CDR3: ASSLAELMDEQF